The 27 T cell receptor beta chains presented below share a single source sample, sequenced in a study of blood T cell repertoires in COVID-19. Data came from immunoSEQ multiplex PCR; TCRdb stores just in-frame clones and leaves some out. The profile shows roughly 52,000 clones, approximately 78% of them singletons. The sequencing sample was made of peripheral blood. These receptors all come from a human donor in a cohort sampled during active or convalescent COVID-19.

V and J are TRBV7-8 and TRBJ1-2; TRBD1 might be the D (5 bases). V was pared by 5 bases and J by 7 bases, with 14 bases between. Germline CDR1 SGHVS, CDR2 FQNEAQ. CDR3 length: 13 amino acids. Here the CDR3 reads CASSPQGYTGYTF. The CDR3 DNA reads TGTGCCAGCAGCCCCCAGGGTTATACTGGCTACACCTTC.

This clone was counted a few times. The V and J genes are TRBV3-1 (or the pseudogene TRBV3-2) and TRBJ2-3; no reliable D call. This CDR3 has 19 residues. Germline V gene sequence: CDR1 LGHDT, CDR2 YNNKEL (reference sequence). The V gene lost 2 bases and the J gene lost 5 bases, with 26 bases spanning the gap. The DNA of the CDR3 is TGTGCCAGCAGCCAAAGAGCCCCCCCAGGAAAGGATAATAAAGATACGCAGTATTTT. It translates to CASSQRAPPGKDNKDTQYF.

The CDR3 spells CASSWGDRDNSPLHF. The CDR3 DNA reads TGCGCCAGCAGCTGGGGGGACAGGGATAATTCACCCCTCCACTTT. The chain carries TRBV5-1 and TRBJ1-6; 9 bases line up with TRBD1. Trimming at V came to 3 bases and at J to 5 bases, leaving 3 bases not matched to a gene. CDR3 length: 15 amino acids. The germline CDR1 and CDR2 sequences are SGHRS and YFSETQ.

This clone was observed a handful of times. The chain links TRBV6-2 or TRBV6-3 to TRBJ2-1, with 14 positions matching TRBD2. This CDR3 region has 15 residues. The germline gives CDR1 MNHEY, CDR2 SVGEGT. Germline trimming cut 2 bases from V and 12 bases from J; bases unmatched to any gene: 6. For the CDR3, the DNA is TGTGCCAGCAGTTACCCGACTAGCGGGGGGGCCGGGCAGTTCTTC. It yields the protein CASSYPTSGGAGQFF.

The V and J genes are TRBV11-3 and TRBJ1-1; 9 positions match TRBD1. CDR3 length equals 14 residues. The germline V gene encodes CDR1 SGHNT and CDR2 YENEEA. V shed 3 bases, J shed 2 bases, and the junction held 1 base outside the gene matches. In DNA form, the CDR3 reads TGTGCCAGCAGCTTGGACAGGGGAAACACTGAAGCTTTCTTT. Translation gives CASSLDRGNTEAFF. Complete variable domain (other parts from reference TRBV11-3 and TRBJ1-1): EAGVVQSPRYKIIEKKQPVAFWCNPISGHNTLYWYLQNLGQGPELLIRYENEEAVDDSQLPKDRFSAERLKGVDSTLKIQPAELGDSAVYLCASSLDRGNTEAFFGQGTRLTVV.

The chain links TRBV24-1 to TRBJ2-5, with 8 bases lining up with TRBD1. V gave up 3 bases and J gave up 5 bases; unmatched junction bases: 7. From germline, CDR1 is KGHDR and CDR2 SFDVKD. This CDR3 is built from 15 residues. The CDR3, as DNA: TGTGCCACCAGTGATCCGACAGGGGACAGGGAGACCCAGTACTTC. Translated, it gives CATSDPTGDRETQYF.

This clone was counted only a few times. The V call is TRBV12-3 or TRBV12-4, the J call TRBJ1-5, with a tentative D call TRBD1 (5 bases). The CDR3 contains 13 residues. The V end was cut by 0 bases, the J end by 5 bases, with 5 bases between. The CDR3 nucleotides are TGTGCCAGCAGTTTAGCCAGGGATCAGCCCCAGCATTTT. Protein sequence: CASSLARDQPQHF.

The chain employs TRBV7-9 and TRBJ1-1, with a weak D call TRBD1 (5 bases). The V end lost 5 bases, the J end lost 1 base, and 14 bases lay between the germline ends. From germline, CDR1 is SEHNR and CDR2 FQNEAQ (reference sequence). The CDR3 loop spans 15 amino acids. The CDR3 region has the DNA TGTGCCAGCAGCCGTGGGGCGGGGGGGAACACTGAAGCTTTCTTT. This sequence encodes CASSRGAGGNTEAFF.

CDR3 loop: CASSLTSGDPEAFF. In DNA form, the CDR3 reads TGTGCCAGCAGCTTAACTAGCGGGGATCCTGAAGCTTTCTTT. V is TRBV7-3 and J is TRBJ1-1; D gene unclear. The V and J ends lost 0 bases and 6 bases respectively, with 11 bases between them. The CDR3 totals 14 residues. Germline V gene sequence: CDR1 SGHTA, CDR2 FQGTGA.

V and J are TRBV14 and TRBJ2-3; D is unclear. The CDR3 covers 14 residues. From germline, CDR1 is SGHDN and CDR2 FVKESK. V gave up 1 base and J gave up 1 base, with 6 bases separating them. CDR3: CASSQVIGTDTQYF. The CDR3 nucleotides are TGTGCCAGCAGCCAAGTCATTGGCACAGATACGCAGTATTTT.

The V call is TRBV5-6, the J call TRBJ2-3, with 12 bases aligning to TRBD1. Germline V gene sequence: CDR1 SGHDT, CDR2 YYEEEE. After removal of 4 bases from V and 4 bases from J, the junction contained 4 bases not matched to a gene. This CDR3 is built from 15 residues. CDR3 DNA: TGTGCCAGCAGCCCCGGGACAGGGGGCCCAGATACGCAGTATTTT. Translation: CASSPGTGGPDTQYF.

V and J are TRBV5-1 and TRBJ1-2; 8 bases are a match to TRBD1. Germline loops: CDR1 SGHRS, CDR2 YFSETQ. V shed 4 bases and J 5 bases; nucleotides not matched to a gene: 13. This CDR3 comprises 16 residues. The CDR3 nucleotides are TGCGCCAGCAGCAAAGGGACAGGAGAGGGGGCTTATGGCTACACCTTC. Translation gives CASSKGTGEGAYGYTF.

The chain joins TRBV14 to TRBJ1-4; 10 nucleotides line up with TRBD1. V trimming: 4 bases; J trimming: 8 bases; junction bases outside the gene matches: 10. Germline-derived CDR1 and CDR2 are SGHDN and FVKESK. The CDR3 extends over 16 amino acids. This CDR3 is CASSRLVGTGAEKLFF. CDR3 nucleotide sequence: TGTGCCAGCAGCCGCCTGGTGGGGACAGGGGCGGAAAAACTGTTTTTT.

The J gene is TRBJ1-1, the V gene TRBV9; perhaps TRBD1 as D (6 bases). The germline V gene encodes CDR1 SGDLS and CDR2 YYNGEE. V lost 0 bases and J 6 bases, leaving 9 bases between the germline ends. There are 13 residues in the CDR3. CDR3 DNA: TGTGCCAGCAGCGTAGACAGGGAACCTGAAGCTTTCTTT. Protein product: CASSVDREPEAFF.

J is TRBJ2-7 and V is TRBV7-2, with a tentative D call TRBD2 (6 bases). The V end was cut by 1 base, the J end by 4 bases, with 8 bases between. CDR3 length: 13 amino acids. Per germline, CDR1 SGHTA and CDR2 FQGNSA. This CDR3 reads CASSLVGGYEQYF. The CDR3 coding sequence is TGTGCCAGCAGCTTAGTGGGGGGTTACGAGCAGTACTTC.

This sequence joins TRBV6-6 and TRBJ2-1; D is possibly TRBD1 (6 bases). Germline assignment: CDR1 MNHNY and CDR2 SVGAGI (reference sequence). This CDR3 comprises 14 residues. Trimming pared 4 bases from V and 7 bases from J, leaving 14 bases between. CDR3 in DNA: TGTGCCAGCAGTTCCGACAGGATCAAGAATGAGCAGTTCTTC. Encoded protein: CASSSDRIKNEQFF.

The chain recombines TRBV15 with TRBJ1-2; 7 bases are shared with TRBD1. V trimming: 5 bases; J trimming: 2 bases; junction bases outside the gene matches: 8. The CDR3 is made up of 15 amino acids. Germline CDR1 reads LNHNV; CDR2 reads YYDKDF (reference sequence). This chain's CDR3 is CATSLQGPSNYGYTF. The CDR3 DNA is TGTGCCACCAGCCTACAGGGGCCATCAAACTATGGCTACACCTTC.

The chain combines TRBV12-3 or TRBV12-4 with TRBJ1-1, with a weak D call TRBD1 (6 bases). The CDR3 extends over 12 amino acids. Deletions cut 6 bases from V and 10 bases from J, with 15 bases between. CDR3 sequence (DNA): TGTGCCAGCAGCATTCGGACAGAGGGAGCTTTCTTT. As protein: CASSIRTEGAFF.

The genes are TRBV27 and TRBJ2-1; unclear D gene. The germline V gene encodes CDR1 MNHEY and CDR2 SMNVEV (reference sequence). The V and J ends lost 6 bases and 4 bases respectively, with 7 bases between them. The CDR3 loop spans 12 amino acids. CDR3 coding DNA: TGTGCCAGCAGCCCCCGTTACAATGAGCAGTTCTTC. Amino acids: CASSPRYNEQFF.

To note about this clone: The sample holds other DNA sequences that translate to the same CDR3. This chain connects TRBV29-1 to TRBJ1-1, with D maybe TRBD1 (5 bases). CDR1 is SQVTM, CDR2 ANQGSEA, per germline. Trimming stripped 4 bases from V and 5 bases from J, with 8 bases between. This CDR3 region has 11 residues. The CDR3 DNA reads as TGCAGCGTTGTGGGGGGGACTGAAGCTTTCTTT. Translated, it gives CSVVGGTEAFF.

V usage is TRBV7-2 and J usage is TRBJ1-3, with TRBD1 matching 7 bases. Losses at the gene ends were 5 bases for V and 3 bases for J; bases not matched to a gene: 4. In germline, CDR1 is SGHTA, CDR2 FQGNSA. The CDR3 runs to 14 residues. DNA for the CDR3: TGTGCCAGCAGCCCCGACAGGGTTGGAAACACCATATATTTT. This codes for CASSPDRVGNTIYF.

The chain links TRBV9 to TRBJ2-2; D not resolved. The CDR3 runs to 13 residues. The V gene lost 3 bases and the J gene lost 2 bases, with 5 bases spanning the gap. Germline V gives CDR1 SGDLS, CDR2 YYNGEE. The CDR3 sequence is CASSALNTGELFF. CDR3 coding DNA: TGTGCCAGCAGCGCCCTAAACACCGGGGAGCTGTTTTTT.

The CDR3 region is CASRYRQGISTGELFF. In nucleotides, the CDR3 is TGTGCCAGTAGGTACCGGCAGGGCATAAGCACCGGGGAGCTGTTTTTT. The chain couples TRBV19 to TRBJ2-2, with TRBD1 as a possible D gene (5 bases). Germline values: CDR1 LNHDA, CDR2 SQIVND (reference sequence). CDR3 length equals 16 residues. V dropped 6 bases and J dropped 4 bases, with 18 bases sitting between them.

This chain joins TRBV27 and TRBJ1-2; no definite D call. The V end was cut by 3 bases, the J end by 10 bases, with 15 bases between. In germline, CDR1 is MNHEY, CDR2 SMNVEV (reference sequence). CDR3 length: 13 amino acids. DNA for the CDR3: TGTGCCAGCAGTTTGTCCCTCTTAGAAGACTACACCTTC. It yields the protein CASSLSLLEDYTF.

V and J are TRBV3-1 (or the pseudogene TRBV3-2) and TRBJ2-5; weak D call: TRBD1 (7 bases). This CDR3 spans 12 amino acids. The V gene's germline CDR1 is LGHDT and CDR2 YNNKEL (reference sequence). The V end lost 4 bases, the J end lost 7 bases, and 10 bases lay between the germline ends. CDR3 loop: CASSRQGGTQYF. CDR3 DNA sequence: TGTGCCAGCAGCCGGCAGGGGGGGACCCAGTACTTC.

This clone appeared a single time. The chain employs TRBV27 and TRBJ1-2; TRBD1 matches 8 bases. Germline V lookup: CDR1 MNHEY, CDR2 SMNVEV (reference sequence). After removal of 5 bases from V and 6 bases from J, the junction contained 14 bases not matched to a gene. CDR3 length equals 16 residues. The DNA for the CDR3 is TGTGCCAGCAGTACGAAGACAGGGGTAAGGGAGAATGGCTACACCTTC. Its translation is CASSTKTGVRENGYTF.

CDR3: CASSLSGGAGETQYF. The DNA of the CDR3 is TGTGCCAGCAGCCTTAGCGGGGGGGCCGGTGAGACCCAGTACTTC. This chain links TRBV7-2 with TRBJ2-5; 11 bases agree with TRBD2. The CDR3 spans 15 residues. The J segment lost 5 bases and the V segment lost 5 bases, leaving 7 bases of the junction unmatched. Germline V lookup: CDR1 SGHTA, CDR2 FQGNSA.